This T cell receptor beta chain was recorded in a study of T-cell reconstitution after alpha-beta-depleted transplantation in children. Unique molecular identifiers were incorporated during preparation of the TCRbeta library. TCRdb re-analysed the PCR reads in MiXCR, keeping a single row per CDR3 protein. Among hundreds of thousands of distinct CDR3 sequences listed, 15% to 20% were seen once. The V gene's germline CDR1 is SGHDT and CDR2 YYEEEE. CDR3 length: 20 amino acids. V was clipped by 0 bases and J by 5 bases; unmatched bases: 18. The sequence was obtained from a human donor who donated a stem cell graft to a child with acute lymphoblastic leukemia. The chain uses TRBV5-6 and TRBJ2-5; 11 bases agree with TRBD2. The sequencing used PBMCs from the stem cell graft donor, collected from the stem cell graft. The CDR3 loop reads CASSLGRGRLAGQDLETQYF. CDR3 DNA: TGTGCCAGCAGCTTGGGCAGGGGGCGACTAGCGGGACAGGATCTCGAGACCCAGTACTTC.